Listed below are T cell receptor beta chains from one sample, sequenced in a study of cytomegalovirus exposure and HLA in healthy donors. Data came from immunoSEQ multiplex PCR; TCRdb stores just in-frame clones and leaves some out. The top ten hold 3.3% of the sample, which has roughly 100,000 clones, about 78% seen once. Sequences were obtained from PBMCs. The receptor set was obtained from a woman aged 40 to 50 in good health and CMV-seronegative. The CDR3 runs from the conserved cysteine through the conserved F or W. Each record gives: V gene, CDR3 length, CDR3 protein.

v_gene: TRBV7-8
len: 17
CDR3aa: CASSSTTSGLAKNIQYF

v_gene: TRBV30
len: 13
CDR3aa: CAWTAGLAMKQYF

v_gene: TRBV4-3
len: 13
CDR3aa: CASSLGLVETQYF

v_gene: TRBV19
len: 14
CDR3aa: CASSNPDRFNEQFF

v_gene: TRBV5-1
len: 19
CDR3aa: CASSLDSGQTISGANVLTF

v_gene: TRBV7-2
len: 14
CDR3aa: CASSLVPDQETQYF

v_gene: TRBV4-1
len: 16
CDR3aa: CASSQEGVRDYNGQFF

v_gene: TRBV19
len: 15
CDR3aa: CASSIYGGSRTEAFF

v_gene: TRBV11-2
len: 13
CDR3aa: CASSSGSGYEQYF

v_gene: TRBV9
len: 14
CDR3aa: CASSVGPGYQPQHF

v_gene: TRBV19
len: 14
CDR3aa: CASSIFVSNTEAFF